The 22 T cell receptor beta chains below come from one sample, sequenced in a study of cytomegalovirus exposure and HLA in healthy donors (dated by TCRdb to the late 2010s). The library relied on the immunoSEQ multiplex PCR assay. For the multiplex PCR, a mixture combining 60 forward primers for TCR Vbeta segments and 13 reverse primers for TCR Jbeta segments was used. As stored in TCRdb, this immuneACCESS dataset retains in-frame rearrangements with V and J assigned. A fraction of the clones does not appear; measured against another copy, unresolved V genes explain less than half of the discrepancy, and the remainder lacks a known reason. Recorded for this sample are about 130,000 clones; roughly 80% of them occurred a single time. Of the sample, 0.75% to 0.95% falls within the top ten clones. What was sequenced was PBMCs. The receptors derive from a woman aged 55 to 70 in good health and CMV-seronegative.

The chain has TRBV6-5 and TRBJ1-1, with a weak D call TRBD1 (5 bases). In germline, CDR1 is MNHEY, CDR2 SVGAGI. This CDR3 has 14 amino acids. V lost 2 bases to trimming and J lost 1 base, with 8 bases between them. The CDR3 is CASSYRQPNTEAFF. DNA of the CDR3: TGTGCCAGCAGTTACCGACAGCCGAACACTGAAGCTTTCTTT.

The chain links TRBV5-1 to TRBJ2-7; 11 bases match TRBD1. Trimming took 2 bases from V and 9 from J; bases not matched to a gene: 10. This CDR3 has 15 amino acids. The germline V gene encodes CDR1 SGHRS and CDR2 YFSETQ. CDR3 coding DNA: TGCGCCAGCAGCTTTGACGGACAGGGGGCCAGTGCGCAGTACTTC. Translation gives CASSFDGQGASAQYF.

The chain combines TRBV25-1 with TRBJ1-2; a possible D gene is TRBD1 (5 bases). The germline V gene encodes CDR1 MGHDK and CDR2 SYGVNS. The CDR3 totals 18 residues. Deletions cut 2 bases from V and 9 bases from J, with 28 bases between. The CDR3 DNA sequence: TGTGCCAGCAGTGAAGACGACATATTTCGAGCCAGGGAGGAAAGCTACACCTTC. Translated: CASSEDDIFRAREESYTF.

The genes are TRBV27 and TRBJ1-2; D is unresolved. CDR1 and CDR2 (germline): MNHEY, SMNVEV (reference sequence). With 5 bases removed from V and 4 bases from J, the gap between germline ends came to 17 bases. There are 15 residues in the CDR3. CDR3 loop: CASSPLDSGSYGYTF. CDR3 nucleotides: TGTGCCAGCAGTCCCCTCGATAGTGGGAGCTATGGCTACACCTTC.

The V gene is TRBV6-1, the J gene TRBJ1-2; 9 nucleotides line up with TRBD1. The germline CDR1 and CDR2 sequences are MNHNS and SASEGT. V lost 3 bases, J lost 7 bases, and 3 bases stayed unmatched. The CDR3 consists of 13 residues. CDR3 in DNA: TGTGCCAGCAGTGAGGTACAGGGGGCTGGCTACACCTTC. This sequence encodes CASSEVQGAGYTF.

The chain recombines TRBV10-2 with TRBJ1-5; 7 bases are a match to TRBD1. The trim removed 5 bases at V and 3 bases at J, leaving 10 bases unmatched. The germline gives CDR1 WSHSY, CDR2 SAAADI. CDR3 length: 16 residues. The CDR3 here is CASSPVRGQNNQPQHF. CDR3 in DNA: TGCGCCAGCAGTCCAGTCAGGGGACAGAACAATCAGCCCCAGCATTTT.

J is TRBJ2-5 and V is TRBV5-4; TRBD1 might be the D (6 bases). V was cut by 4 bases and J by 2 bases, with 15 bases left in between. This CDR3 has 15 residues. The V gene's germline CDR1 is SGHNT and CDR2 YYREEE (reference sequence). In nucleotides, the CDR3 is TGTGCCAGCAGCCATGGACAGAGCTCTCAAGAGACCCAGTACTTC. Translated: CASSHGQSSQETQYF.

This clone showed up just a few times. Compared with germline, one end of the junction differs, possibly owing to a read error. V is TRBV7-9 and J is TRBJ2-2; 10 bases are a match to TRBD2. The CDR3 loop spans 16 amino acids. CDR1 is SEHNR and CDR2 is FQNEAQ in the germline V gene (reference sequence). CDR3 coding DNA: TGTTCCAGCAGCTCCACTAGCGGGGCATACACCGGGGAGCTGTTTTTT. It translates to CSSSSTSGAYTGELFF.

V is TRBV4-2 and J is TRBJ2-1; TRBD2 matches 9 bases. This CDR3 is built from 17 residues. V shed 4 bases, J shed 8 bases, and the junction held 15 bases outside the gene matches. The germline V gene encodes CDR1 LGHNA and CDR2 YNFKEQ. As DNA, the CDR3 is TGTGCCAGCAGCCTCAGGAACGCGGGGGGGTTTGGGGATGAGCAGTTCTTC. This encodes CASSLRNAGGFGDEQFF.

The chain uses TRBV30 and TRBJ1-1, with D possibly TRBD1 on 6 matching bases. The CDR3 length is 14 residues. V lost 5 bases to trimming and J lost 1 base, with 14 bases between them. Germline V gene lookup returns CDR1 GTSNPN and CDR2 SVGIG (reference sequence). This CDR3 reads CAWGRDISNTEAFF. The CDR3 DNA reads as TGTGCCTGGGGGAGGGACATCTCGAACACTGAAGCTTTCTTT.

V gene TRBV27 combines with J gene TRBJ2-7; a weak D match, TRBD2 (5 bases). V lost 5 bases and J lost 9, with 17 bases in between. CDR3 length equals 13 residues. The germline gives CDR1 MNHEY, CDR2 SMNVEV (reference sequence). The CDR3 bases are TGTGCCAGCAGTCTGTATATAGCCAGCGGGCAGTACTTC. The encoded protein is CASSLYIASGQYF.

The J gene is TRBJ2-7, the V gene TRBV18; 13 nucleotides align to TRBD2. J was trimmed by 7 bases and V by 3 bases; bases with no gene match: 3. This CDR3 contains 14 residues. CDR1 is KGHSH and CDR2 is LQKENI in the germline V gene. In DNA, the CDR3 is TGTGCCAGCTCACCCGGACTAGCGGGAGATGAGCAGTACTTC. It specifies CASSPGLAGDEQYF.

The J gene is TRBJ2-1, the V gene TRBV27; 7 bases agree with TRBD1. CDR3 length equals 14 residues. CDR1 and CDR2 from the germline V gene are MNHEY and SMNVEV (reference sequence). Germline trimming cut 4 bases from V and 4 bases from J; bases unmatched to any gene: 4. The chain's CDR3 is CASSSRGRYNEQFF. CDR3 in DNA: TGTGCCAGCAGTTCAAGGGGGCGATACAATGAGCAGTTCTTC.

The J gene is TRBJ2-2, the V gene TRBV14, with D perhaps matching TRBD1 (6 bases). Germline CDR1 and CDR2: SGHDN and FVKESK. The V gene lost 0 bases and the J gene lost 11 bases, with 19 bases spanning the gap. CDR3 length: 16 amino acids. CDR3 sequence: CASSQDGGNRAGELFF. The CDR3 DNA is TGTGCCAGCAGCCAAGACGGTGGGAACAGGGCGGGTGAGCTGTTTTTT.

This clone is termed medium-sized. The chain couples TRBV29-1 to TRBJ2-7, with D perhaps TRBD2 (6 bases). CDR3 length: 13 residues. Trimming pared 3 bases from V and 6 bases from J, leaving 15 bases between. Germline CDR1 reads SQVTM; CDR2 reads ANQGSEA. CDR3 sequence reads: CSVDLRGGGEQYF. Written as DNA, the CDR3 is TGCAGCGTTGATCTGCGGGGAGGAGGCGAGCAGTACTTC.

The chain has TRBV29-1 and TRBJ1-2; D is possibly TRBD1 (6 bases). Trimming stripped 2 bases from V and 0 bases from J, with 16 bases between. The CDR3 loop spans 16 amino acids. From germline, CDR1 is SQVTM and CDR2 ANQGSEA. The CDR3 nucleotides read TGCAGCGTTGAAATGCTGGGGAAGGGGGCTAACTATGGCTACACCTTC. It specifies CSVEMLGKGANYGYTF.

This CDR3 is CASRPSATGRNEKLFF. Here the CDR3 DNA reads TGTGCCAGCAGACCATCCGCGACAGGCAGAAATGAAAAACTGTTTTTT. The chain is built from TRBV11-2 and TRBJ1-4; maybe TRBD1 (6 bases). The length of the CDR3 is 16 residues. Trimming removed 6 bases from V and 5 bases from J, with 19 bases in between. Germline lookup yields CDR1 SGHAT and CDR2 FQNNGV.

The CDR3, as DNA: TGTGCCAGCAGTTTACTAGCGGGAAACTTCTACGAGCAGTACTTC. Protein product: CASSLLAGNFYEQYF. The rearrangement joins TRBV27 to TRBJ2-7, with 9 bases identical to TRBD2. The germline V gene has CDR1 MNHEY and CDR2 SMNVEV (reference sequence). This CDR3 is built from 15 residues. With 2 bases clipped from V and 3 bases from J, the junction kept 5 bases outside the gene matches.

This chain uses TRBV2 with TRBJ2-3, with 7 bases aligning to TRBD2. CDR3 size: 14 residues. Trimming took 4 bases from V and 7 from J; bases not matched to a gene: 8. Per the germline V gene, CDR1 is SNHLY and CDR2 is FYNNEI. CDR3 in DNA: TGTGCCAGCAGTGTAATACTAGCGAAGAATACGCAGTATTTT. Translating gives CASSVILAKNTQYF.

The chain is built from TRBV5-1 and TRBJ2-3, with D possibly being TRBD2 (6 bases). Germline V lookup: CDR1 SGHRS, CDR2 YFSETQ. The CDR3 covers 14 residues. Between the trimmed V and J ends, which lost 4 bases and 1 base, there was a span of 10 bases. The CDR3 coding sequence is TGCGCCAGCAGCCAAGGGACTCGCACAGATACGCAGTATTTT. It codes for CASSQGTRTDTQYF.

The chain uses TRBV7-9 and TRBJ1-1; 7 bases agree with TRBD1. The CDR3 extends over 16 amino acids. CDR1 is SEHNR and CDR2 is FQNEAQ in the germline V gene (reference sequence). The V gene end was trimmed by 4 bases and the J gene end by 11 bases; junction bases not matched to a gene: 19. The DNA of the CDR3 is TGTGCCAGCAGCTCCCCTAGGGGGACAGCCCTGGGGGATGCTTTCTTT. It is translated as CASSSPRGTALGDAFF.

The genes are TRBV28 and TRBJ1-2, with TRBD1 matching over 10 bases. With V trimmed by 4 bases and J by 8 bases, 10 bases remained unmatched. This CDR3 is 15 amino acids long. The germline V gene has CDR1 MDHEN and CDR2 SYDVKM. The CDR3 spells CASSSQLGQGSGYTF. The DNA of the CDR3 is TGTGCCAGCAGTTCACAACTGGGACAGGGGAGCGGCTACACCTTC.